A single TCR beta chain is shown here with its context. As yet, its antigen is unknown. The data stem from a study of beta chain features in type 1 diabetes. Study background: The samples had around 100 million sorted cells examined in all.

All of the isolated RNA was reverse transcribed, so expressed TCRB transcripts were sequenced. The assay was immunoSEQ multiplex PCR, and TCRdb's table has in-frame clones only and misses some. The sample lists approximately 340,000 clones, approximately 15% occurring once. Germline V lookup: CDR1 SGHDT, CDR2 YYEEEE. The CDR3 covers 15 residues. Trimming took 4 bases from V and 2 from J, leaving 13 bases between them. Study results and limitations: The naive, central memory and Treg TCRB repertoires looked more alike in patients than they did in healthy donors. VDJ junctions from patients with type 1 diabetes contained fewer insertions and more deletions.

This sequence originates from a woman between 18 and 30 years old in good health. This sequence joins TRBV5-6 and TRBJ2-1, with D tentatively TRBD1 (6 bases). The sequenced material came from naive CD4+ T cells from blood. Here the CDR3 DNA reads TGTGCCAGCAGCCCCACAGGGACCACCTACAATGAGCAGTTCTTC. Amino acids: CASSPTGTTYNEQFF. Combining the CDR3 with reference TRBV5-6 and TRBJ2-1 gives the whole variable domain DAGVTQSPTHLIKTRGQQVTLRCSPKSGHDTVSWYQQALGQGPQFIFQYYEEEERQRGNFPDRFSGHQFPNYSSELNVNALLLGDSALYLCASSPTGTTYNEQFFGPGTRLTVL.